This T cell receptor beta chain was found in a study of blood T cell repertoires in COVID-19. This clone was seen just once. In germline, CDR1 is SGHKS, CDR2 YYEKEE (reference sequence). Between the trimmed V and J ends, which lost 0 bases and 5 bases, there was a span of 14 bases. CDR3 length: 15 amino acids. Sequencing was performed with immunoSEQ multiplex PCR; in TCRdb, only in-frame clones are kept and a portion is missing. The table records some 170,000 clones, around 80% of them present only once. The clonotype was recovered from a woman between 65 and 79 years old with acute or convalescent COVID-19. Input material: peripheral blood. V and J are TRBV5-5 and TRBJ1-2; D is perhaps TRBD1 (6 bases). In DNA form, the CDR3 reads TGTGCCAGCAGCTTGGCCCAGGGGCTGGGGTATGGCTACACCTTC. Its translation: CASSLAQGLGYGYTF.